This TCR beta chain was recorded in a study of PD-L1 blockade in urothelial cancer. The method was immunoSEQ multiplex PCR; TCRdb's version includes in-frame clones alone and lacks a portion of them. The sample includes approximately 79,000 clones, under 95% seen only once; the top ten take roughly 0.87%. This sample's time point: peripheral blood 6 weeks after treatment start. CDR1 is KGHSH and CDR2 is LQKENI in the germline V gene. CDR3 length: 14 amino acids. With 3 bases removed from V and 0 bases from J, the gap between germline ends came to 5 bases. The sequences come from PBMCs, collected around atezolizumab (anti-PD-L1) treatment. The source of this sequence is a woman of 80 years or more with urothelial cancer. The chain carries TRBV18 and TRBJ1-4, with D uncertain. The CDR3 reads CASSPRATNEKLFF. CDR3 sequence (DNA): TGTGCCAGCTCACCGAGAGCAACTAATGAAAAACTGTTTTTT.